The 23 T cell receptor beta chains given below trace back to one sample, sequenced in a study of shared clonotypes between healthy human individuals. This table comes from immunoSEQ multiplex PCR, and its TCRdb copy is limited to in-frame clones, with some not included. The profile covers hundreds of thousands of clones, with 77% appearing a single time and approximately 12% taken by the ten largest. Material: PBMCs. These receptors were collected from a woman in her thirties or forties in good health. Some clones in this sample may be carry-over from other donors' samples.

The J gene is TRBJ1-5, the V gene TRBV4-2, with D tentatively TRBD1 (6 bases). The CDR3 runs to 15 residues. V was cut by 1 base and J by 8 bases, with 15 bases left in between. CDR1 is LGHNA, CDR2 YNFKEQ, per germline. The DNA of the CDR3 is TGTGCCAGCAGCCAAGTAGGGGGGGGGCGAAAGCCCCAGCATTTT. Translating gives CASSQVGGGRKPQHF.

The chain links TRBV29-1 to TRBJ2-1; the match to TRBD2 covers 7 bases. Unmatched junction bases numbered 9, after V lost 6 bases and J lost 1 base. Germline CDR1 is SQVTM and CDR2 is ANQGSEA. The CDR3 has 15 residues. Here the CDR3 reads CSVRAGSWSYNEQFF. The CDR3 bases are TGCAGCGTCCGAGCGGGAAGTTGGTCCTACAATGAGCAGTTCTTC.

The rearrangement joins TRBV28 to TRBJ2-3; 8 bases line up with TRBD2. This CDR3 is built from 15 residues. After removal of 6 bases from V and 2 bases from J, the junction contained 7 bases not matched to a gene. Germline V CDR1 and CDR2: MDHEN, SYDVKM. CDR3 region: CASSRTSGLTDTQYF. The CDR3 nucleotides are TGTGCCAGCAGCCGAACTAGCGGCCTCACAGATACGCAGTATTTT.

This clone turned up a few times. This chain links TRBV18 with TRBJ2-7; D is perhaps TRBD1 (8 bases). V was shortened by 3 bases and J by 6 bases, with 12 bases between the two germline ends. Germline V gene lookup returns CDR1 KGHSH and CDR2 LQKENI. This CDR3 comprises 13 residues. CDR3 amino acids: CASSPDREGEQYF. The CDR3 DNA reads TGTGCCAGCTCACCGGACAGGGAGGGCGAGCAGTACTTC. Drawing the rest from reference TRBV18 and TRBJ2-7, the complete variable domain is NAGVMQNPRHLVRRRGQEARLRCSPMKGHSHVYWYRQLPEEGLKFMVYLQKENIIDESGMPKERFSAEFPKEGPSILRIQQVVRGDSAAYFCASSPDREGEQYFGPGTRLTVT.

The rearrangement joins TRBV18 to TRBJ1-2, with D unresolved. Trimming shortened V by 5 bases and J by 0 bases, and 13 bases separated the two germline ends. There are 15 residues in the CDR3. The germline V gene has CDR1 KGHSH and CDR2 LQKENI. In DNA form, the CDR3 reads TGTGCCAGCTCAACAGCCTGGCCCGCTAACTATGGCTACACCTTC. Protein product: CASSTAWPANYGYTF.

This clone showed up many times. The chain has TRBV19 and TRBJ1-5; TRBD1 matches at 8 bases. Germline CDR1 reads LNHDA; CDR2 reads SQIVND (reference sequence). CDR3 size: 16 residues. The V segment lost 7 bases and the J segment 0 bases; nucleotides outside the gene matches: 8. The DNA for the CDR3 is TGTGCCAGTAAAACCGGGACAGGATATAGCAATCAGCCCCAGCATTTT. Protein sequence: CASKTGTGYSNQPQHF.

The chain links TRBV18 to TRBJ2-1, with a weak D call TRBD2 (5 bases). The CDR3 length is 15 residues. Per the germline V gene, CDR1 is KGHSH and CDR2 is LQKENI. V shed 1 base and J shed 2 bases, with 9 bases lying between them. CDR3 bases: TGTGCCAGCTCACCACAAGCGGTACCCTACAATGAGCAGTTCTTC. Protein: CASSPQAVPYNEQFF.

The chain has TRBV10-3 and TRBJ2-7; tentative D call: TRBD2 (5 bases). Trimming removed 10 bases from V and 3 bases from J, with 16 bases in between. The CDR3 contains 13 residues. Germline V gene sequence: CDR1 ENHRY, CDR2 SYGVKD. For the CDR3, the DNA is TGTGCCAGCAGGAGGTCAGAATACTACGAGCAGTACTTC. This codes for CASRRSEYYEQYF.

The chain carries TRBV29-1 and TRBJ2-2, with D possibly being TRBD1 (6 bases). Germline V CDR1 and CDR2: SQVTM, ANQGSEA. The CDR3 contains 17 residues. Trimming cost V 0 bases and J 1 base, with 15 bases left between them. The CDR3 DNA is TGCAGCGTTGAAGATTCAGGCAGGGGAAGGAACACCGGGGAGCTGTTTTTT. Residues: CSVEDSGRGRNTGELFF.

The chain recombines TRBV7-6 with TRBJ1-5; possible D gene TRBD1, 6 bases. The CDR3 is made up of 14 amino acids. Germline values: CDR1 SGHVS, CDR2 FNYEAQ. The V gene lost 1 base and the J gene lost 7 bases, with 11 bases spanning the gap. CDR3 bases: TGTGCCAGCAGCTTAGTTGGGGGCGAGCAGCCCCAGCATTTT. This gives the protein CASSLVGGEQPQHF.

This clone was observed a few times. This rearrangement joins TRBV7-3 to TRBJ2-1, with 16 bases matching TRBD2. Germline-derived CDR1 and CDR2 are SGHTA and FQGTGA. The CDR3 loop spans 16 amino acids. The junction had 5 bases not matched to a gene; V was cut back by 5 bases and J by 7 bases. CDR3 amino acids: CASSEGTSGRVNEQFF. In nucleotides, the CDR3 is TGTGCCAGCAGCGAGGGGACTAGCGGGAGGGTAAATGAGCAGTTCTTC.

The chain couples TRBV19 to TRBJ1-5; 9 bases line up with TRBD1. CDR1 is LNHDA and CDR2 is SQIVND in the germline V gene (reference sequence). The CDR3 sequence is 15 residues long. Trimming at V came to 3 bases and at J to 5 bases, leaving 5 bases not matched to a gene. CDR3 amino acids: CASSITGGADQPQHF. CDR3 DNA: TGTGCCAGTAGTATCACAGGGGGCGCGGATCAGCCCCAGCATTTT.

This clone was seen at least ten times. The V and J genes are TRBV15 and TRBJ2-2, with D perhaps matching TRBD1 (5 bases). The germline V gene has CDR1 LNHNV and CDR2 YYDKDF (reference sequence). This CDR3 region has 14 residues. Trimming shortened V by 6 bases and J by 3 bases, and 11 bases separated the two germline ends. The CDR3 sequence: CATSKKGYTGELFF. In DNA form, the CDR3 reads TGTGCCACCAGTAAAAAGGGGTACACCGGGGAGCTGTTTTTT.

This clone was counted ten times or more. The V call is TRBV19, the J call TRBJ2-1, with 7 bases aligning to TRBD2. The germline V gene has CDR1 LNHDA and CDR2 SQIVND (reference sequence). The CDR3 is 18 amino acids. V shed 3 bases and J 9 bases; nucleotides not matched to a gene: 20. The CDR3 protein is CASSILSVGLGPKGEQFF. The CDR3 nucleotides are TGTGCCAGTAGTATCCTGTCTGTCGGACTAGGGCCCAAGGGTGAGCAGTTCTTC.

The CDR3 protein is CASSLGGTNYEQYF. The DNA for the CDR3 is TGCGCCAGCAGCTTGGGGGGGACCAACTACGAGCAGTACTTC. The chain uses TRBV5-1 and TRBJ2-7; D assignment may be TRBD1 or TRBD2 (5 bases each). CDR1 is SGHRS and CDR2 is YFSETQ in the germline V gene. The germline V and J ends were trimmed by 0 bases and 3 bases, with 10 bases remaining between them. The CDR3 runs 14 residues.

The rearrangement joins TRBV7-3 to TRBJ2-6; D not certain. Between the trimmed V and J ends, which lost 5 bases and 0 bases, there was a span of 8 bases. The CDR3 runs 15 residues. CDR1 is SGHTA and CDR2 is FQGTGA in the germline V gene. The CDR3 DNA follows: TGTGCCAGCAGCCCCGTATTCTCTGGGGCCAACGTCCTGACTTTC. Translation gives CASSPVFSGANVLTF.

As to this clone: This likely came from a read error, as a far larger clone is one base away. CDR3 sequence reads: CASSLWGESPFGSTIYF. In nucleotides, the CDR3 is TGTGCCAGCAGCTTATGGGGGGAGAGTCCTTTTGGAAGCACCATATATTTT. V gene TRBV11-2 combines with J gene TRBJ1-3, with D possibly being TRBD1 (5 bases). The CDR3 consists of 17 residues. Germline V gene sequence: CDR1 SGHAT, CDR2 FQNNGV.

The chain combines TRBV4-3 with TRBJ1-4; D is unresolved. The length of the CDR3 is 15 residues. Trimming pared 4 bases from V and 4 bases from J, leaving 13 bases between. Looked up from germline, CDR1 is LGHNA and CDR2 is YSLEER. Written as DNA, the CDR3 is TGCGCCAGCAGCCCCCAGGTGTCCCTTAATGAAAAACTGTTTTTT. Translation: CASSPQVSLNEKLFF.

The gene calls are TRBV11-2 and TRBJ2-7; TRBD2 agrees at 9 bases. CDR3 length equals 14 residues. The ends lost 4 bases at V and 4 bases at J; junction bases unmatched: 5. The germline V gene has CDR1 SGHAT and CDR2 FQNNGV. CDR3 sequence: CASSSRLAAYEQYF. CDR3 coding DNA: TGTGCCAGCAGCTCCAGACTAGCGGCATACGAGCAGTACTTC.

This chain's CDR3 is CASSPLGDSCTEAFF. The DNA for the CDR3 is TGCGCCAGCAGTCCCCTCGGGGACAGTTGTACTGAAGCTTTCTTT. J is TRBJ1-1 and V is TRBV10-1, with 7 positions matching TRBD1. The J segment lost 5 bases and the V segment lost 5 bases, leaving 11 bases of the junction unmatched. Per germline, CDR1 WNHNN and CDR2 SYGVQD (reference sequence). There are 15 residues in the CDR3.

A note on this clone: Other DNA sequences of this sample code for an identical CDR3. The rearrangement links TRBV5-1 to TRBJ2-7; 10 bases are shared with TRBD2. This CDR3 is 14 amino acids long. V lost 3 bases to trimming and J lost 4 bases; unmatched junction nucleotides: 4. The germline CDR1 and CDR2 sequences are SGHRS and YFSETQ. CDR3 DNA sequence: TGCGCCAGCAGCTCGGGACTAGCGAGTTACGAGCAGTACTTC. It specifies CASSSGLASYEQYF.

This clone was recorded only once. The chain carries TRBV14 and TRBJ2-2; the D gene is possibly TRBD1 (6 bases). The CDR3 has 17 amino acids. The germline V gene has CDR1 SGHDN and CDR2 FVKESK. The ends were cut back, 4 bases at V and 6 bases at J, with 21 bases in the middle. The CDR3 reads CASSLYREAEVPGELFF. CDR3 nucleotide sequence: TGTGCCAGCAGCCTATACAGGGAAGCGGAGGTCCCCGGGGAGCTGTTTTTT.

V is TRBV11-1 and J is TRBJ1-1; 8 nucleotides line up with TRBD1. With 5 bases clipped from V and 6 bases from J, the junction kept 11 bases outside the gene matches. The germline V gene encodes CDR1 SGHAT and CDR2 FQDESV (reference sequence). The length of the CDR3 is 15 residues. The CDR3 region is CASSQGAWENAEAFF. The CDR3 region has the DNA TGTGCCAGCAGCCAGGGGGCGTGGGAAAACGCTGAAGCTTTCTTT.